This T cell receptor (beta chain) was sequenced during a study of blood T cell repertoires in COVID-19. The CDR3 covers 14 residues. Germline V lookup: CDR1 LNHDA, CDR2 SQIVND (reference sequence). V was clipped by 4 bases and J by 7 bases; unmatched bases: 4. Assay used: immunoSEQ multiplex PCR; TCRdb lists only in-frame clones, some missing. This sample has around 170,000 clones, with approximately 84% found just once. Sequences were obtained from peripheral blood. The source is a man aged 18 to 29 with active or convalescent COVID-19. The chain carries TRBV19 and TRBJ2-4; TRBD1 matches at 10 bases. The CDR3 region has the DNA TGTGCCAGTAGTAGGGGACAGGGGAGCAACATTCAGTACTTC. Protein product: CASSRGQGSNIQYF.